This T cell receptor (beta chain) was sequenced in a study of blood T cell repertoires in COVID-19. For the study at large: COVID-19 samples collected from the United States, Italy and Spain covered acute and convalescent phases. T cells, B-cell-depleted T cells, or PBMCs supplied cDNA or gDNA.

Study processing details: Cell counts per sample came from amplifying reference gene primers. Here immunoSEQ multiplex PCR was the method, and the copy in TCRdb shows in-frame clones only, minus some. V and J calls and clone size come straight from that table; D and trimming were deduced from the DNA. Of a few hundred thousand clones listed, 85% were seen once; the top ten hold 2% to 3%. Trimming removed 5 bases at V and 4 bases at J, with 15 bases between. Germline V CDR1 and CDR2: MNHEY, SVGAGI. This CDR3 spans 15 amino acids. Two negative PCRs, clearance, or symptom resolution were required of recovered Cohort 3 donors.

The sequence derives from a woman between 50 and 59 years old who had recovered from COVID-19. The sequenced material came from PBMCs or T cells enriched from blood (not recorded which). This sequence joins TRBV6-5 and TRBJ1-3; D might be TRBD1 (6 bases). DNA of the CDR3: TGTGCCAGCAGTCCCCAGACAGGACCGGGAAACACCATATATTTT. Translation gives CASSPQTGPGNTIYF.